Following are 18 T cell receptor beta chains from one sample sequenced in a study of CD8+CD57+ T cells in acquired aplastic anemia. For sequencing, patients were chosen who had shown expansion of CD8+CD57+ cells by flow cytometry. TCR beta VDJ and CDR3 profiling used genomic DNA as template. Each CDR3 protein gets one entry after TCRdb re-called the reads with MiXCR. There are around 290,000 distinct CDR3 sequences in the sample; 45% to 65% occur only once, and 1.3% lies in the top ten. The sample comprised sorted CD4+, CD8+, or CD8+CD57+ T cells (not recorded which) from PBMCs. Receptors originate from a human donor with aplastic anemia.

This clonotype was observed many times. DNA of the CDR3: TGTGCCAGCAGACAAGGAGAGACCCAGTACTTC. Its translation: CASRQGETQYF. The chain has TRBV2 and TRBJ2-5; D is undetermined. V was trimmed by 6 bases and J by 4 bases, leaving 6 bases between them. The CDR3 consists of 11 residues. Germline-derived CDR1 and CDR2 are SNHLY and FYNNEI.

The chain uses TRBV7-9 and TRBJ1-1; 12 nucleotides agree with TRBD1. Germline V lookup: CDR1 SEHNR, CDR2 FQNEAQ (reference sequence). V was pared by 4 bases and J by 2 bases, with 5 bases of the junction left unmatched. The CDR3 is made up of 16 amino acids. The CDR3 region has the DNA TGTGCCAGCAGCTCATGGGACAGGGGGCAAAACACTGAAGCTTTCTTT. Translation gives CASSSWDRGQNTEAFF.

This clonotype was counted at least ten times. The chain has TRBV3-1 and TRBJ1-1; D is perhaps TRBD1 (5 bases). The CDR3 covers 11 residues. Trimming took off 5 bases at V and 13 bases at J, with 14 bases between the two ends. Germline V gene data show CDR1 as LGHDT and CDR2 as YNNKEL (reference sequence). The CDR3 spells CASSNGGNGFF. The DNA of the CDR3 is TGTGCCAGCAGCAACGGGGGGAATGGTTTCTTT.

This clonotype showed up just a few times. The J gene is TRBJ1-2, the V gene TRBV29-1; 7 bases align to TRBD1. This CDR3 has 12 amino acids. CDR1 is SQVTM and CDR2 is ANQGSEA in the germline V gene. Unmatched junction bases numbered 7, after V lost 8 bases and J lost 4 bases. The CDR3 DNA reads as TGCAGCACCTCACAGGGGAGCTATGGCTACACCTTC. Protein product: CSTSQGSYGYTF.

This clonotype has only a few counts. V gene TRBV7-9 combines with J gene TRBJ2-7; D is perhaps TRBD2 (6 bases). Germline CDR1 is SEHNR and CDR2 is FQNEAQ (reference sequence). The CDR3 runs to 14 residues. Trimming left V 0 bases short and J 5 bases short, with 11 bases between. The CDR3 spells CASSLAYGSDEQYF. Here the CDR3 DNA reads TGTGCCAGCAGCTTAGCGTACGGGAGCGACGAGCAGTACTTC.

This chain links TRBV7-9 with TRBJ1-4; 8 nucleotides line up with TRBD1. V dropped 0 bases and J dropped 7; count of bases not matched to a gene: 4. The CDR3 covers 15 residues. Germline V CDR1 and CDR2: SEHNR, FQNEAQ (reference sequence). CDR3 residues: CASSLAGQGGEKLFF. The CDR3 DNA follows: TGTGCCAGCAGCTTAGCTGGACAGGGTGGTGAAAAACTGTTTTTT.

The chain is built from TRBV20-1 and TRBJ1-1; D call uncertain. V lost 1 base and J lost 3, with 12 bases in between. CDR1 DFQATT and CDR2 SNEGSKA come from the germline V gene (reference sequence). The CDR3 consists of 14 residues. The CDR3 DNA sequence: TGCAGTGCTAGAGGAGATCGGGAGGACACTGAAGCTTTCTTT. Protein sequence: CSARGDREDTEAFF.

This clonotype was recorded many times. This chain connects TRBV5-8 to TRBJ2-1; the match to TRBD1 covers 8 bases. The V and J ends lost 4 bases and 8 bases, in that order; junction bases with no gene match: 11. The CDR3 covers 15 residues. Looked up from germline, CDR1 is SGHTS and CDR2 is YDEGEE. DNA for the CDR3: TGTGCCAGCAGCGGCTGGACAGGGTACAGGGATGAGCAGTTCTTC. It translates to CASSGWTGYRDEQFF.

The rearrangement links TRBV2 to TRBJ2-2; TRBD1 aligns across 8 bases. The germline V gene has CDR1 SNHLY and CDR2 FYNNEI. This CDR3 has 15 residues. The V segment lost 1 base and the J segment 5 bases; nucleotides outside the gene matches: 3. The CDR3 DNA follows: TGTGCCAGCAGTGAAGTACGGACAGGGACCGGGGAGCTGTTTTTT. Protein product: CASSEVRTGTGELFF.

This chain joins TRBV20-1 and TRBJ2-5; no definite D call. The ends were cut back, 3 bases at V and 7 bases at J, with 12 bases in the middle. Germline V gene lookup returns CDR1 DFQATT and CDR2 SNEGSKA (reference sequence). This CDR3 region has 12 residues. CDR3 DNA: TGCAGTGCTAGGGACGGTCCGGGGACCCAGTACTTC. This encodes CSARDGPGTQYF.

The chain couples TRBV7-2 to TRBJ2-3; D possibly uses TRBD1 or TRBD2 (5 bases each). The V end lost 3 bases, the J end lost 5 bases, and 12 bases lay between the germline ends. There are 14 residues in the CDR3. The germline CDR1 and CDR2 sequences are SGHTA and FQGNSA. CDR3: CASSFVGRQDTQYF. In nucleotides, the CDR3 is TGTGCCAGCAGCTTTGTGGGACGTCAAGATACGCAGTATTTT. Filled out from reference TRBV7-2 and TRBJ2-3, the complete variable domain reads GAGVSQSPSNKVTEKGKDVELRCDPISGHTALYWYRQSLGQGLEFLIYFQGNSAPDKSGLPSDRFSAERTGGSVSTLTIQRTQQEDSAVYLCASSFVGRQDTQYFGPGTRLTVL.

The J gene is TRBJ1-1, the V gene TRBV20-1; 7 positions agree with TRBD1. Germline V gives CDR1 DFQATT, CDR2 SNEGSKA (reference sequence). The CDR3 covers 13 residues. The V gene end was trimmed by 6 bases and the J gene end by 8 bases; junction bases not matched to a gene: 12. Here the CDR3 reads CSARQGPREEAFF. The CDR3 DNA follows: TGCAGTGCAAGACAGGGCCCGCGAGAAGAAGCTTTCTTT.

The gene calls are TRBV5-4 and TRBJ2-5, with D tentatively TRBD1 (5 bases). Germline V gene data show CDR1 as SGHNT and CDR2 as YYREEE (reference sequence). The germline V and J ends were trimmed by 3 bases and 7 bases, with 19 bases remaining between them. This CDR3 has 15 amino acids. Here the CDR3 reads CASSYLTGALATQYF. The CDR3 nucleotides read TGTGCCAGCAGCTACCTGACTGGGGCTTTAGCGACCCAGTACTTC.

This clonotype was counted many times. The chain is built from TRBV6-6 and TRBJ2-7; D is possibly TRBD1 or TRBD2 (6 bases each). In germline, CDR1 is MNHNY, CDR2 SVGAGI (reference sequence). V was trimmed by 5 bases and J by 3 bases, leaving 23 bases between them. There are 17 residues in the CDR3. CDR3 in DNA: TGTGCCAGCAGTCCGACTGGCGGGGCAGGGGCGTTCTACGAGCAGTACTTC. The encoded protein is CASSPTGGAGAFYEQYF.

The table lists this clonotype with many counts. This sequence joins TRBV5-1 and TRBJ2-1; TRBD2 matches 9 bases. Germline CDR1 and CDR2: SGHRS and YFSETQ. Losses at the gene ends were 4 bases for V and 5 bases for J; bases not matched to a gene: 7. The CDR3 is made up of 15 amino acids. The CDR3 nucleotides read TGCGCCAGCAGCCCCCGACTAGCGGTGAACAATGAGCAGTTCTTC. Encoded protein: CASSPRLAVNNEQFF.

The chain uses TRBV12-3 or TRBV12-4 and TRBJ2-4; 13 bases align to TRBD2. The J call may be in error: the DNA end matches TRBJ2-1 better. This CDR3 contains 15 residues. The CDR3 DNA is TGTGCCAGCAGCATACTAGCGGGAGGGCCAAATGAGCAGTTCTTC. This gives the protein CASSILAGGPNEQFF.

This clonotype was recorded at least ten times. The V and J genes are TRBV20-1 and TRBJ1-2; a weak D match, TRBD1 (6 bases). The CDR3 consists of 11 residues. Trimming removed 4 bases from V and 8 bases from J, with 11 bases in between. Germline values: CDR1 DFQATT, CDR2 SNEGSKA (reference sequence). This CDR3 is CSANRQEGYTF. CDR3 nucleotide sequence: TGCAGTGCTAATCGACAGGAAGGCTACACCTTC.

The chain employs TRBV2 and TRBJ2-5; D possibly corresponds to TRBD1 (6 bases). The CDR3 is 13 amino acids. Germline V gene lookup returns CDR1 SNHLY and CDR2 FYNNEI. V was pared by 7 bases and J by 7 bases, with 16 bases between. In DNA, the CDR3 is TGTGCCAGCATCCGGGACAACCTCGGGACCCAGTACTTC. It is translated as CASIRDNLGTQYF.